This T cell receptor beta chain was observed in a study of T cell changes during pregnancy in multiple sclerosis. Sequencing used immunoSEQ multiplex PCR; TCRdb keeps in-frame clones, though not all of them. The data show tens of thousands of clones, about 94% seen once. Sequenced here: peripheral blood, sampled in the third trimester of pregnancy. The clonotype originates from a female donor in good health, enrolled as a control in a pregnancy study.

The CDR3 is CSVVSRGYTEAFF. The CDR3, as DNA: TGCAGCGTTGTGTCCAGGGGGTACACTGAAGCTTTCTTT. The chain employs TRBV29-1 and TRBJ1-1; TRBD1 aligns across 7 bases. Germline V gene lookup returns CDR1 SQVTM and CDR2 ANQGSEA. V was clipped by 4 bases and J by 3 bases; unmatched bases: 5. The CDR3 consists of 13 residues.